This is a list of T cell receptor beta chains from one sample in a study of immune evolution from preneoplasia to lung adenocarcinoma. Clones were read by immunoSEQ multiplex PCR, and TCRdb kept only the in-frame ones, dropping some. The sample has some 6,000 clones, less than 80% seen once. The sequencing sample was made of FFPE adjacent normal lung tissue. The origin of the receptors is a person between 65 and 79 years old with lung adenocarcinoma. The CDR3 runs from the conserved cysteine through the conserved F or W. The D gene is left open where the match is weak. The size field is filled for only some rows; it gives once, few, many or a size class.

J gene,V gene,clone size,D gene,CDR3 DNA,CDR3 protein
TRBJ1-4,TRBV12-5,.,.,TGTGCTAGTAGAAGGTCAACTAATGAAAAACTGTTTTTT,CASRRSTNEKLFF
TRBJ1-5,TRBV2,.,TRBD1,TGTGCCAGCAGTACGACAGGGGCCAATCAGCCCCAGCATTTT,CASSTTGANQPQHF
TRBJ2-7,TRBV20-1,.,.,TGCAGTGCTAGAGGCGGGACCGAGCAGTACTTC,CSARGGTEQYF
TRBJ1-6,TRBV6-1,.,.,TGTGCCAGCAGTAGGGGACAAACTGGGGATTCACCCCTCCACTTT,CASSRGQTGDSPLHF
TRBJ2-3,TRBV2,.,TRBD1,TGTGCCAGCAGGGCCGGGACAGATACAGATACGCAGTATTTT,CASRAGTDTDTQYF
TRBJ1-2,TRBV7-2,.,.,TGTGCCAGCAGCTTAGGACCCTCCCATAACGGCTACACCTTC,CASSLGPSHNGYTF
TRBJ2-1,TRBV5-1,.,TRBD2,TGCGCCAGCAGCTTGGATGCGGGAGGGAGCTCCTACAATGAGCAGTTCTTC,CASSLDAGGSSYNEQFF
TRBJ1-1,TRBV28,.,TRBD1,TGTGCCAGCAGCAGGGAGAGACAGGGGTACACTGAAGCTTTCTTT,CASSRERQGYTEAFF
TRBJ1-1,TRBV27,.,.,TGTGCCAGCAGTTTAAGTTCAGGGAACACTGAAGCTTTCTTT,CASSLSSGNTEAFF
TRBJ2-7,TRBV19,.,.,TGTGCCAGTAGTATGAGGAATGGGGCTTACGAGCAGTACTTC,CASSMRNGAYEQYF
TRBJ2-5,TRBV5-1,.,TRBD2,TGCGCCAGCGGTCAGCGGGAGATTGCGGAGACCCAGTACTTC,CASGQREIAETQYF
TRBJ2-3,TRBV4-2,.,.,TGTGCCAGCAGCCCTAGGGGGGGAGGGGGCACAGATACGCAGTATTTT,CASSPRGGGGTDTQYF
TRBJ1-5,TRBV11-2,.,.,TGTGCCAGCAGCTTAAATCGGTATCAGCCCCAGCATTTT,CASSLNRYQPQHF
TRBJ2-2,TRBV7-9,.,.,TGTGCCAGCAGCTTAGGGGGAGCCGGGGAGCTGTTTTTT,CASSLGGAGELFF
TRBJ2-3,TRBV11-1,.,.,TGTGCCAGCAGGCGGGGCACCATGCGGACAGATACGCAGTATTTT,CASRRGTMRTDTQYF
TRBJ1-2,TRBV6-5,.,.,TGTGCCAGCAGTTTTTTGCGTGGCGGCTATGGCTACACCTTC,CASSFLRGGYGYTF
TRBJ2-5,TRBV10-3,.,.,TGTGCCATCAGTGAGCGGGGAGTAGGGACCCAGTACTTC,CAISERGVGTQYF
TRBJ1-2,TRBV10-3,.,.,TGTGCCAGCAGTTCCTCCGGCGGGCGCGGCTACACCTTC,CASSSSGGRGYTF
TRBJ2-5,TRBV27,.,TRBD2,TGTGCCAGCAGTTCGGCCTTGACTAGCGGGAGGGAGACCCAGTACTTC,CASSSALTSGRETQYF
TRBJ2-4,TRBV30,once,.,TGTGCCTGGAGTGTTCAAGAGAGGGCAAACATTCAGTACTTC,CAWSVQERANIQYF
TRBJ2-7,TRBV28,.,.,TGTGCCAGTGACCGAGGGGGGGACGAGCAGTACTTC,CASDRGGDEQYF
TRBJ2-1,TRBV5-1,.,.,TGCGCCAGCAGCTTTCGGGGGCTAGGCGGTGGTGAGCAGTTCTTC,CASSFRGLGGGEQFF
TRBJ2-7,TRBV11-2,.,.,TGTGCCAGCAGCTTGGGGTGGTCGCGAGGCCACGAGCAGTACTTC,CASSLGWSRGHEQYF
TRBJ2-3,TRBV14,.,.,TGTGCCAGCAGCCAAGATTCCGTGGGGGTCGGCACAGATACGCAGTATTTT,CASSQDSVGVGTDTQYF
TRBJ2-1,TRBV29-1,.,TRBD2,TGCAGCGCCGTCGGGACTAGCGGGAGCTGGCGACAGTTCTTC,CSAVGTSGSWRQFF
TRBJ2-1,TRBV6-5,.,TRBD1,TGTGCCAGCAGGGGATTGGGACAGAACAATGAGCAGTTCTTC,CASRGLGQNNEQFF
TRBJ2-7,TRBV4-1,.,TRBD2,TGCGCCAGCAGCCAAGGACTAGCGGGATCACCATCCTACGAGCAGTACTTC,CASSQGLAGSPSYEQYF
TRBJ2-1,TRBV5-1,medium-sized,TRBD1,TGCGCCAGCAGCTGGGGACAGGGGGGCAATGAGCAGTTCTTC,CASSWGQGGNEQFF
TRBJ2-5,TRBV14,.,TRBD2,TGTGCCAGCAGCCAAACCTCCCGTGGCGGGAGGGCCGGTCTAGGCGTGACCCAGTACTTC,CASSQTSRGGRAGLGVTQYF
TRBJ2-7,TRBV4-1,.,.,TGCGCCAGCAGCCAAACCGAGACAGCATACTACGAGCAGTACTTC,CASSQTETAYYEQYF
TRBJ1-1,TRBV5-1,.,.,TGCGCCAGCAGCTTGGTCGGGATACGGAACACTGAAGCTTTCTTT,CASSLVGIRNTEAFF
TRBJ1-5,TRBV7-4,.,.,TGTGCCAGCAGCTACACAGGGTGGGATCAGCCCCAGCATTTT,CASSYTGWDQPQHF
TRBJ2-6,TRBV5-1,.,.,TGCGCCAGCAGCTTGGGACATTCCTCTGGGGCCAACGTCCTGACTTTC,CASSLGHSSGANVLTF
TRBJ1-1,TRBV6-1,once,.,TGTGCCAGCAGTGACCATTCAGGGACTGAAGCTTTCTTT,CASSDHSGTEAFF
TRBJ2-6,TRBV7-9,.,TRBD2,TGTGCCAGCAGATTAGCGGGGGGTTCCTCTGGGGCCAACGTCCTGACTTTC,CASRLAGGSSGANVLTF
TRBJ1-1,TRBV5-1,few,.,TGCGCCAGCACCCTCGGCACTGAAGCTTTCTTT,CASTLGTEAFF
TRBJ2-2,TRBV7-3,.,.,TGTGCCAGCTCCCCGGGGTTGGACACCGGGGAGCTGTTTTTT,CASSPGLDTGELFF
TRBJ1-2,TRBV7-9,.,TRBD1,TGTGCCAGCAGCTTTCCAGGGGGGATAGACTACACCTTC,CASSFPGGIDYTF
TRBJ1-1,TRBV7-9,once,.,TGTGCCAGCAGCTTAGTATTCGACCGTAAGAACACTGAAGCTTTCTTT,CASSLVFDRKNTEAFF
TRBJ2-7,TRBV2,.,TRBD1,TGTGCCAGCAGCGACGGGGACAGGGTCTACGAGCAGTACTTC,CASSDGDRVYEQYF
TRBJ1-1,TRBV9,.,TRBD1,TGTGCCAGCAGCGAGACAGGGGGCGGGAACACTGAAGCTTTCTTT,CASSETGGGNTEAFF
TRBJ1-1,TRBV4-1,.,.,TGCGCCAGCAGCCAGGACCGGGGCACTGAAGCTTTCTTT,CASSQDRGTEAFF
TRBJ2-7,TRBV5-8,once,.,TGTGCCAGCAGTAGGGATGCGTACTTC,CASSRDAYF
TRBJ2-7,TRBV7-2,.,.,TGTGCCAGCAGTCCAGGACCTGGGCTCGAGCAGTACTTC,CASSPGPGLEQYF
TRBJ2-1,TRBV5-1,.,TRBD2,TGCGCCAGCATTCCCGGGACTAGCGGGGTCAATGAGCAGTTCTTC,CASIPGTSGVNEQFF